One and the same sample provided the 4 T cell receptor beta chains below, sequenced in a study of blood T cell repertoires in COVID-19 (dated by TCRdb to 2020 to 2022). Library generation was performed with the immunoSEQ multiplex PCR assay. The table was pulled from immuneACCESS by TCRdb, which kept in-frame rearrangements only. Such tables lose some clones; where checked, under half of the loss comes from unresolved V genes, and the rest has no known cause. This sample is represented by 120,000 or so clones; about four fifths of them were singletons. Jointly, the top ten make up approximately 16% of the sample. The source material was peripheral blood. The receptors were sampled from a woman aged 60-75 years with acute or convalescent COVID-19.

This chain uses TRBV12-3 or TRBV12-4 with TRBJ1-2; D remains unclear. This CDR3 is built from 11 residues. Trimming took off 3 bases at V and 9 bases at J, with 8 bases between the two ends. The CDR3 coding sequence is TGTGCCAGCAGTTTCTCGGGGTGCTACACCTTC. Amino acids: CASSFSGCYTF.

The chain couples TRBV24-1 to TRBJ1-1, with D perhaps matching TRBD1 (5 bases). In germline, CDR1 is KGHDR, CDR2 SFDVKD. This CDR3 region has 13 residues. V dropped 9 bases and J dropped 0 bases, with 10 bases sitting between them. The CDR3 here is CATGDSMNTEAFF. The CDR3 DNA reads TGTGCCACCGGAGACAGCATGAACACTGAAGCTTTCTTT.

J is TRBJ2-7 and V is TRBV9, with 7 bases fitting TRBD2. The CDR3 is 15 amino acids. Germline V lookup: CDR1 SGDLS, CDR2 YYNGEE. Trimming at V came to 3 bases and at J to 2 bases, leaving 8 bases not matched to a gene. As DNA, the CDR3 is TGTGCCAGCAGCGCCCAACCGGGACTAACCTACGAGCAGTACTTC. Translating gives CASSAQPGLTYEQYF.

The chain links TRBV7-2 to TRBJ1-1; 7 nucleotides line up with TRBD1. V was pared by 8 bases and J by 0 bases, with 6 bases of the junction left unmatched. The CDR3 runs to 14 residues. The germline gives CDR1 SGHTA, CDR2 FQGNSA. CDR3 residues: CASYGTDLNTEAFF. The DNA of the CDR3 is TGTGCCAGCTACGGGACAGACCTGAACACTGAAGCTTTCTTT. Full variable domain (remainder filled in from reference TRBV7-2 and TRBJ1-1): GAGVSQSPSNKVTEKGKDVELRCDPISGHTALYWYRQSLGQGLEFLIYFQGNSAPDKSGLPSDRFSAERTGGSVSTLTIQRTQQEDSAVYLCASYGTDLNTEAFFGQGTRLTVV.